The 27 T cell receptor beta chains below come from one sample, sequenced in a study of blood T cell repertoires in COVID-19. Clones were read by immunoSEQ multiplex PCR, and TCRdb kept only the in-frame ones, dropping some. The repertoire has 150,000 to 200,000 clones, about nine tenths of them found once; the top ten carry more than 2%. Sequences were obtained from peripheral blood. Receptors were obtained from a man aged 18 to 29 with acute or convalescent COVID-19.

V and J are TRBV18 and TRBJ2-1; 8 bases fit TRBD1. This CDR3 region has 16 residues. CDR1 and CDR2 (germline): KGHSH, LQKENI. The V segment lost 3 bases and the J segment 0 bases; nucleotides outside the gene matches: 4. This CDR3 is CASSPRTGISYNEQFF. The CDR3 DNA follows: TGTGCCAGCTCACCTCGGACAGGGATCTCCTACAATGAGCAGTTCTTC.

This rearrangement joins TRBV11-3 to TRBJ2-2, with D perhaps TRBD2 (5 bases). Per the germline V gene, CDR1 is SGHNT and CDR2 is YENEEA. V lost 1 base and J lost 5, with 8 bases in between. The CDR3 has 14 amino acids. The CDR3 sequence: CASSLGRGTGELFF. CDR3 bases: TGTGCCAGCAGCTTAGGACGCGGGACCGGGGAGCTGTTTTTT.

This rearrangement joins TRBV7-9 to TRBJ2-7, with 8 bases fitting TRBD1. Germline V CDR1 and CDR2: SEHNR, FQNEAQ (reference sequence). V trimming: 5 bases; J trimming: 0 bases; junction bases outside the gene matches: 6. This CDR3 spans 15 amino acids. CDR3 DNA: TGTGCCAGCAGCCCGACAGGGGTGGCCTCCTACGAGCAGTACTTC. It codes for CASSPTGVASYEQYF.

The chain carries TRBV5-4 and TRBJ2-1; 15 nucleotides match TRBD2. This CDR3 contains 18 residues. The V and J ends lost 2 bases and 4 bases, in that order; junction bases with no gene match: 7. Germline CDR1 reads SGHNT; CDR2 reads YYREEE (reference sequence). In nucleotides, the CDR3 is TGTGCCAGCAGCTTCCCGGGACTAGCGGGAGGCTCTTACAATGAGCAGTTCTTC. This translates into CASSFPGLAGGSYNEQFF.

The gene calls are TRBV7-2 and TRBJ1-1; D is unclear. Germline loops: CDR1 SGHTA, CDR2 FQGNSA. V lost 3 bases to trimming and J lost 1 base, with 6 bases between them. This CDR3 is 13 amino acids long. The CDR3 reads CASSFRGNTEAFF. CDR3 nucleotides: TGTGCCAGCAGCTTTCGGGGGAACACTGAAGCTTTCTTT. Drawing the rest from reference TRBV7-2 and TRBJ1-1, the complete variable domain is GAGVSQSPSNKVTEKGKDVELRCDPISGHTALYWYRQSLGQGLEFLIYFQGNSAPDKSGLPSDRFSAERTGGSVSTLTIQRTQQEDSAVYLCASSFRGNTEAFFGQGTRLTVV.

This chain links TRBV4-1 with TRBJ1-2; a possible D gene is TRBD1 (5 bases). Per germline, CDR1 MGHRA and CDR2 YSYEKL. V shed 5 bases and J shed 2 bases, with 12 bases lying between them. The CDR3 consists of 14 residues. The CDR3 region has the DNA TGCGCCAGCAGCTTGGGGGGGGTCAACTATGGCTACACCTTC. It yields the protein CASSLGGVNYGYTF.

The chain combines TRBV5-1 with TRBJ1-3; 7 bases are a match to TRBD1. The CDR3 runs 15 residues. V trimming: 2 bases; J trimming: 0 bases; junction bases outside the gene matches: 2. Germline-derived CDR1 and CDR2 are SGHRS and YFSETQ. CDR3 DNA: TGCGCCAGCAGCTTCGACAGGGTCTCTGGAAACACCATATATTTT. It codes for CASSFDRVSGNTIYF.

The chain couples TRBV19 to TRBJ1-1, with TRBD1 matching 12 bases. The CDR3 consists of 17 residues. Germline loops: CDR1 LNHDA, CDR2 SQIVND (reference sequence). V was clipped by 3 bases and J by 1 base; unmatched bases: 6. CDR3 nucleotides: TGTGCCAGTAGTATGGGGACAGGGGGCGCGAGGAACACTGAAGCTTTCTTT. This translates into CASSMGTGGARNTEAFF.

The chain's CDR3 is CASSQDPTGRGVRGNTEAFF. CDR3 in DNA: TGTGCCAGCAGCCAAGATCCGACAGGGCGGGGTGTCAGAGGGAACACTGAAGCTTTCTTT. This chain connects TRBV4-2 to TRBJ1-1; 7 nucleotides line up with TRBD1. CDR1 is LGHNA and CDR2 is YNFKEQ in the germline V gene. The CDR3 extends over 20 amino acids. Trimming took 0 bases from V and 1 from J; bases not matched to a gene: 17.

The chain links TRBV9 to TRBJ1-1; 7 nucleotides match TRBD1. There are 16 residues in the CDR3. Per germline, CDR1 SGDLS and CDR2 YYNGEE. V shed 4 bases, J shed 5 bases, and the junction held 14 bases outside the gene matches. The CDR3 region has the DNA TGTGCCAGCAGCCCGTTAAACAGGGGATGGAGGACTGAAGCTTTCTTT. Translation gives CASSPLNRGWRTEAFF. Variable domain in full (rest from reference TRBV9 and TRBJ1-1): DSGVTQTPKHLITATGQRVTLRCSPRSGDLSVYWYQQSLDQGLQFLIQYYNGEERAKGNILERFSAQQFPDLHSELNLSSLELGDSALYFCASSPLNRGWRTEAFFGQGTRLTVV.

Regarding this clone: A read error may account for a junction end that differs from germline. The V gene is TRBV24-1, the J gene TRBJ2-7, with D perhaps matching TRBD1 (6 bases). The CDR3 has 16 amino acids. The germline V gene has CDR1 KGHDR and CDR2 SFDVKD. The CDR3 bases are TGTACCACCAGTGACTCCCGACAGGCACCAATTTACGAGCAGTACTTC. Amino acid sequence: CTTSDSRQAPIYEQYF.

The gene calls are TRBV5-1 and TRBJ1-2; 8 bases map to TRBD1. The CDR3 runs 14 residues. Germline V gene lookup returns CDR1 SGHRS and CDR2 YFSETQ. Trimming removed 6 bases from V and 10 bases from J; junction bases left unmatched: 14. In nucleotides, the CDR3 is TGCGCCAGCACCACCACAACAGGGGGACCCTACTACACCTTC. Translating gives CASTTTTGGPYYTF.

The chain uses TRBV19 and TRBJ1-4; D ambiguous. Germline V gene lookup returns CDR1 LNHDA and CDR2 SQIVND (reference sequence). CDR3 size: 14 residues. Between the trimmed V and J ends, which lost 3 bases and 5 bases, there was a span of 10 bases. CDR3 region: CASSIRGPNEKLFF. The CDR3 coding sequence is TGTGCCAGTAGTATTCGCGGCCCAAATGAAAAACTGTTTTTT.

The rearrangement uses TRBV27 and TRBJ1-2; weak D call: TRBD1 (6 bases). Germline lookup yields CDR1 MNHEY and CDR2 SMNVEV (reference sequence). V was shortened by 5 bases and J by 5 bases, with 15 bases between the two germline ends. The CDR3 spans 14 residues. As DNA, the CDR3 is TGTGCCAGCAGTAACGGACAGCGCGAATATGGCTACACCTTC. Translated: CASSNGQREYGYTF.

The chain couples TRBV19 to TRBJ2-6; 8 positions match TRBD1. In germline, CDR1 is LNHDA, CDR2 SQIVND (reference sequence). With 7 bases clipped from V and 1 base from J, the junction kept 6 bases outside the gene matches. The CDR3 sequence is 16 residues long. The CDR3 reads CASTPDRVSGANVLTF. CDR3 nucleotides: TGTGCCAGTACCCCGGACAGGGTGTCTGGGGCCAACGTCCTGACTTTC.

The chain couples TRBV7-8 to TRBJ1-6; 9 positions match TRBD1. V dropped 7 bases and J dropped 10; count of bases not matched to a gene: 11. CDR1 and CDR2 from the germline V gene are SGHVS and FQNEAQ. This CDR3 has 15 amino acids. Here the CDR3 reads CASTTQGAGGSPLHF. The CDR3 nucleotides read TGTGCCAGCACTACACAGGGGGCCGGCGGATCACCCCTCCACTTT. The variable domain in full, completed from reference TRBV7-8 and TRBJ1-6, reads GAGVSQSPRYKVAKRGQDVALRCDPISGHVSLFWYQQALGQGPEFLTYFQNEAQLDKSGLPSDRFFAERPEGSVSTLKIQRTQQEDSAVYLCASTTQGAGGSPLHFGNGTRLTVT.

This CDR3 reads CASRLPGLGSTDTQYF. Written as DNA, the CDR3 is TGCGCCAGCAGGCTTCCGGGACTGGGGAGCACAGATACGCAGTATTTT. The chain carries TRBV5-1 and TRBJ2-3; D is perhaps TRBD2 (6 bases). V lost 5 bases and J lost 0, with 16 bases in between. Looked up from germline, CDR1 is SGHRS and CDR2 is YFSETQ. The CDR3 consists of 16 residues.

The chain employs TRBV11-2 and TRBJ2-7; the D is unclear. Germline lookup yields CDR1 SGHAT and CDR2 FQNNGV. Between the trimmed V and J ends, which lost 3 bases and 0 bases, there was a span of 9 bases. CDR3 length equals 14 residues. The CDR3 bases are TGTGCCAGCAGCTTTAACAGATACTCCTACGAGCAGTACTTC. Its protein is CASSFNRYSYEQYF.

The J gene is TRBJ2-5, the V gene TRBV11-2, with D hard to call. Looked up from germline, CDR1 is SGHAT and CDR2 is FQNNGV. V was shortened by 5 bases and J by 5 bases, with 18 bases between the two germline ends. The CDR3 has 15 residues. DNA of the CDR3: TGTGCCAGCAGCCCACCCGGCGGCAGCACGGAGACCCAGTACTTC. Its translation: CASSPPGGSTETQYF.

This clone showed up just once. The J gene is TRBJ2-2, the V gene TRBV4-2; TRBD1 might be the D (5 bases). Trimming removed 1 base from V and 3 bases from J, with 9 bases in between. The CDR3 runs 15 residues. Germline lookup yields CDR1 LGHNA and CDR2 YNFKEQ. CDR3 loop: CASSQVKGDTGELFF. The CDR3 nucleotides read TGTGCCAGCAGCCAAGTCAAAGGGGACACCGGGGAGCTGTTTTTT.

The chain carries TRBV24-1 and TRBJ2-3; the match to TRBD1 covers 10 bases. Germline V CDR1 and CDR2: KGHDR, SFDVKD. This CDR3 is 13 amino acids long. V gave up 8 bases and J gave up 8 bases; unmatched junction bases: 6. The CDR3, as DNA: TGTGCCACCACTAGGACAGGGGGTGGTACGCAGTATTTT. Protein product: CATTRTGGGTQYF.

V gene TRBV5-4 combines with J gene TRBJ2-3; 9 bases fit TRBD1. The CDR3 totals 15 residues. Germline lookup yields CDR1 SGHNT and CDR2 YYREEE (reference sequence). Losses at the gene ends were 3 bases for V and 5 bases for J; bases not matched to a gene: 7. CDR3 protein: CASSSTGQGRDTQYF. In DNA, the CDR3 is TGTGCCAGCAGCTCCACAGGACAGGGGAGAGATACGCAGTATTTT.

This sequence joins TRBV11-2 and TRBJ2-7, with TRBD2 matching 10 bases. CDR1 and CDR2 (germline): SGHAT, FQNNGV. The CDR3 length is 14 residues. V lost 5 bases to trimming and J lost 5 bases; unmatched junction nucleotides: 6. CDR3 DNA: TGTGCCAGCAGCGGAGCGGGAGGGTTGGACGAGCAGTACTTC. It codes for CASSGAGGLDEQYF.

V usage is TRBV5-1 and J usage is TRBJ2-7, with 7 bases aligning to TRBD2. Germline-derived CDR1 and CDR2 are SGHRS and YFSETQ. After removal of 3 bases from V and 7 bases from J, the junction contained 10 bases not matched to a gene. The CDR3 totals 14 residues. This CDR3 is CASSSAGLLTEQYF. DNA of the CDR3: TGCGCCAGCAGCTCGGCGGGACTACTAACGGAGCAGTACTTC.

The chain recombines TRBV30 with TRBJ1-1; a weak D match, TRBD1 (5 bases). Germline CDR1 reads GTSNPN; CDR2 reads SVGIG (reference sequence). The CDR3 consists of 15 residues. V was pared by 4 bases and J by 0 bases, with 15 bases between. The CDR3 is CAWTAGPPLNTEAFF. The CDR3 coding sequence is TGTGCCTGGACGGCAGGGCCTCCCTTGAACACTGAAGCTTTCTTT.

This clone was detected a few times. The chain couples TRBV5-1 to TRBJ1-3; D remains ambiguous. The CDR3 is 17 amino acids. Looked up from germline, CDR1 is SGHRS and CDR2 is YFSETQ. Between the trimmed V and J ends, which lost 1 base and 0 bases, there was a span of 14 bases. The CDR3, as DNA: TGCGCCAGCAGCTTGTTGGCAGGTGTCGGCTCTGGAAACACCATATATTTT. Its protein is CASSLLAGVGSGNTIYF.

V and J are TRBV15 and TRBJ1-5; TRBD1 is a possible D gene (6 bases). Germline assignment: CDR1 LNHNV and CDR2 YYDKDF (reference sequence). V gave up 3 bases and J gave up 6 bases, with 15 bases separating them. The CDR3 runs 15 residues. CDR3 in amino acids: CATSSGKQGSQPQHF. CDR3 bases: TGTGCCACCAGCAGTGGAAAACAGGGAAGTCAGCCCCAGCATTTT.